This T cell receptor beta chain was sequenced in a study of T-cell memory formation after mild COVID-19. Study background: TCR clusters largely stayed donor specific. General study results and limits: The authors did not confirm SARS-CoV-2 specificity of second-wave clones peaking day 37.

In regard to this clonotype: Its antigen is unidentified.

In TCRdb, the 5' RACE reads were re-called with MiXCR into one record per CDR3 protein. The sample lists hundreds of thousands of distinct CDR3 sequences; 15% to 19% were seen once. V shed 7 bases and J shed 2 bases, with 11 bases lying between them. CDR3 length: 13 residues. Sequenced: PBMCs or a T cell subset sorted from them (not recorded which). V gene TRBV12-3 or TRBV12-4 combines with J gene TRBJ2-5; tentatively, D is TRBD1 (5 bases). The origin of this receptor is an adult woman who had mild COVID-19 (a few samples of this study predate the infection). Cell type and time point are not known. The CDR3 reads CASTRTQQETQYF. The CDR3 DNA reads TGTGCCAGCACGCGGACACAACAAGAGACCCAGTACTTC.